These 16 T cell receptor beta chains were all obtained from the same sample, sequenced in a study of T cell responses to AZD1222 COVID-19 vaccine (dated by TCRdb to 2020 to 2022). The time point label for this specimen denotes: baseline before first vaccination. Receptors were amplified or captured by the immunoSEQ multiplex PCR assay. Held by TCRdb, this immuneACCESS table contains in-frame sequences only and omits some clones. Under half of the omission traces to an unresolved V gene where checked; the cause of the rest is unknown. The sample has 130,000 to 150,000 clones on record, 85% to 95% of them singletons. The ten largest account for 1.5% to 2% of the sample. Source: peripheral blood, taken on day 0 of AZD1222 vaccination. These receptors were collected from an adult in good health.

The CDR3: CASSQEPRPLGLSYEQYF. The CDR3 DNA follows: TGTGCCAGCAGCCAAGAGCCCCGCCCTCTAGGGTTATCCTACGAGCAGTACTTC. The rearrangement uses TRBV4-2 and TRBJ2-7, with D uncertain. The CDR3 extends over 18 amino acids. Germline assignment: CDR1 LGHNA and CDR2 YNFKEQ. Trimming pared 0 bases from V and 1 base from J, leaving 19 bases between.

The V gene is TRBV7-3, the J gene TRBJ2-2; D possibly corresponds to TRBD1 (6 bases). This CDR3 contains 14 residues. Germline V gene sequence: CDR1 SGHTA, CDR2 FQGTGA. V was shortened by 5 bases and J by 1 base, with 8 bases between the two germline ends. The CDR3 DNA follows: TGTGCCAGCAGCCAGGGACAGAACACCGGGGAGCTGTTTTTT. It is translated as CASSQGQNTGELFF.

The CDR3 region has the DNA TGCAGCTCTCAGACAGGAGGTTATGGCTACACCTTC. This sequence encodes CSSQTGGYGYTF. The chain uses TRBV29-1 and TRBJ1-2; TRBD1 might be the D (6 bases). Germline V gene data show CDR1 as SQVTM and CDR2 as ANQGSEA. Trimming stripped 8 bases from V and 5 bases from J, with 15 bases between. The CDR3 is 12 residues long. The variable domain in full, with the rest retrieved from reference TRBV29-1 and TRBJ1-2, is SAVISQKPSRDICQRGTSLTIQCQVDSQVTMMFWYRQQPGQSLTLIATANQGSEATYESGFVIDKFPISRPNLTFSTLTVSNMSPEDSSIYLCSSQTGGYGYTFGSGTRLTVV.

The V call is TRBV4-1, the J call TRBJ1-2; tentative D call: TRBD1 (5 bases). CDR3 length equals 16 residues. Between the trimmed V and J ends, which lost 4 bases and 3 bases, there was a span of 18 bases. CDR1 and CDR2 (germline): MGHRA, YSYEKL. CDR3 region: CASSRFLARGDYGYTF. The CDR3 nucleotides read TGCGCCAGCAGCCGATTCCTCGCCCGGGGGGACTATGGCTACACCTTC.

V usage is TRBV18 and J usage is TRBJ2-7, with 11 bases identical to TRBD2. The CDR3 is made up of 17 amino acids. The germline V gene has CDR1 KGHSH and CDR2 LQKENI. V lost 2 bases, J lost 2 bases, and 8 bases stayed unmatched. CDR3 loop: CASSPKSPSGGTYEQYF. The CDR3 DNA sequence: TGTGCCAGCTCACCAAAATCGCCTAGCGGGGGGACCTACGAGCAGTACTTC.

V and J are TRBV7-9 and TRBJ2-1, with 9 bases identical to TRBD2. The CDR3 totals 16 residues. Germline trimming cut 2 bases from V and 2 bases from J; bases unmatched to any gene: 4. Germline values: CDR1 SEHNR, CDR2 FQNEAQ (reference sequence). The CDR3 is CASSLRAGGTYNEQFF. The CDR3, as DNA: TGTGCCAGCAGCTTACGAGCGGGAGGAACCTACAATGAGCAGTTCTTC.

This clone was observed once. The chain uses TRBV7-6 and TRBJ1-4; possibly TRBD1 for D (5 bases). The ends were cut back, 5 bases at V and 2 bases at J, with 15 bases in the middle. The CDR3 has 16 residues. Per the germline V gene, CDR1 is SGHVS and CDR2 is FNYEAQ. This chain's CDR3 is CASSQWTPETNEKLFF. CDR3 nucleotides: TGTGCCAGCAGCCAATGGACACCCGAGACTAATGAAAAACTGTTTTTT.

This chain uses TRBV7-2 with TRBJ2-5; D remains unclear. CDR1 is SGHTA and CDR2 is FQGNSA in the germline V gene. The V and J ends lost 1 base and 5 bases respectively, with 8 bases between them. The CDR3 spans 13 residues. This CDR3 reads CASSLGFRETQYF. CDR3 sequence (DNA): TGTGCCAGCAGCTTAGGGTTCCGTGAGACCCAGTACTTC.

This clone was detected a few times. The rearrangement uses TRBV20-1 and TRBJ1-1, with D maybe TRBD1 (5 bases). CDR1 DFQATT and CDR2 SNEGSKA come from the germline V gene (reference sequence). V was pared by 3 bases and J by 5 bases, with 13 bases between. CDR3 length: 13 amino acids. The CDR3 DNA sequence: TGCAGTGCTAGTGGGGGGAGGGCTACTGAAGCTTTCTTT. Translation: CSASGGRATEAFF.

The J gene is TRBJ1-2, the V gene TRBV12-3 or TRBV12-4, with TRBD1 matching 8 bases. V dropped 2 bases and J dropped 9; count of bases not matched to a gene: 2. There are 12 residues in the CDR3. The CDR3 spells CASSLYRGSYTF. The CDR3 nucleotides are TGTGCCAGCAGTTTATACAGGGGGAGCTACACCTTC.

The genes are TRBV6-2 or TRBV6-3 and TRBJ1-5; D may be TRBD1 (6 bases). This CDR3 is built from 15 residues. Germline V CDR1 and CDR2: MNHEY, SVGEGT. V lost 2 bases to trimming and J lost 1 base, with 9 bases between them. This chain's CDR3 is CASSYGDTSNQPQHF. The DNA for the CDR3 is TGTGCCAGCAGTTACGGGGACACGAGCAATCAGCCCCAGCATTTT.

This chain joins TRBV2 and TRBJ1-2; D gene unclear. Germline V gives CDR1 SNHLY, CDR2 FYNNEI. This CDR3 contains 12 residues. V gave up 7 bases and J gave up 4 bases, with 10 bases separating them. The CDR3: CASTPERYGYTF. The DNA for the CDR3 is TGTGCCAGCACTCCAGAACGCTATGGCTACACCTTC. Together with reference TRBV2 and TRBJ1-2, the CDR3 gives the full variable domain: EPEVTQTPSHQVTQMGQEVILRCVPISNHLYFYWYRQILGQKVEFLVSFYNNEISEKSEIFDDQFSVERPDGSNFTLKIRSTKLEDSAMYFCASTPERYGYTFGSGTRLTVV.

This sequence joins TRBV21-1 and TRBJ2-1; the table calls TRBD2, which could not be checked here. TRBV21-1 is marked as a pseudogene. The CDR3 loop spans 20 amino acids. The CDR3 coding sequence is TGTGCCAGCAGCAAAGAGTTCCGGGAGGGCAGTGAGGGGACTTACAATGAGCAGTTCTTC. It yields the protein CASSKEFREGSEGTYNEQFF.

Concerning this clone: Other DNA sequences in the sample encode the same CDR3. This chain uses TRBV2 with TRBJ2-5, with D maybe TRBD2 (5 bases). Germline CDR1 SNHLY, CDR2 FYNNEI. V lost 5 bases and J lost 5, with 9 bases in between. The CDR3 spans 12 residues. This CDR3 reads CASSQWEETQYF. The CDR3, as DNA: TGTGCCAGCAGTCAGTGGGAGGAGACCCAGTACTTC.

The table lists this clone with a count of one. The chain has TRBV2 and TRBJ1-1, with 7 bases fitting TRBD1. This CDR3 contains 13 residues. The V segment lost 7 bases and the J segment 1 base; nucleotides outside the gene matches: 3. Germline lookup yields CDR1 SNHLY and CDR2 FYNNEI. The CDR3 spells CASTQGKNTEAFF. CDR3 in DNA: TGTGCCAGCACACAGGGGAAGAACACTGAAGCTTTCTTT.

V is TRBV6-5 and J is TRBJ2-5, with D possibly matching TRBD2 (5 bases). Trimming removed 0 bases from V and 1 base from J, with 6 bases in between. This CDR3 has 14 amino acids. Germline lookup yields CDR1 MNHEY and CDR2 SVGAGI. This CDR3 reads CASSYSRAQETQYF. CDR3 sequence (DNA): TGTGCCAGCAGTTACTCGAGGGCCCAAGAGACCCAGTACTTC.